Listed below are T cell receptor beta chains from one sample, sequenced in a study of OX40 agonist ivuxolimab in advanced cancers. Here immunoSEQ multiplex PCR was the method, and the copy in TCRdb shows in-frame clones only, minus some. The data hold tens of thousands of clones, with 70% to 90% observed a single time. Sequenced here: CD4+ or CD8+ T cells sorted from blood, sampled in a trial of the OX40 agonist ivuxolimab. These receptors were collected from an adult with an advanced solid tumor such as melanoma, head and neck, liver or kidney cancer. The CDR3 runs from the conserved cysteine through the conserved F or W. Fields, in order: CDR3 DNA, CDR3 protein, V gene, clone size, J gene, D gene. D genes are given only for firm matches. Clone size is not always given. Where it is, it says once, few, many or a class for expanded clones.

TGTGCCAGCAAACTTATCCCGGGGTCAGCCTACGAGCAGTACTTC	CASKLIPGSAYEQYF	TRBV2	.	TRBJ2-7	.
TGCGCCAGCAGCTTGGAGTTAAGTGGGGGCGGCTACACCTTC	CASSLELSGGGYTF	TRBV5-1	.	TRBJ1-2	.
TGTGCCGTCAGATCGGGACTAGCGGGAGCGGAGCAGTTCTTC	CAVRSGLAGAEQFF	TRBV5-4	.	TRBJ2-1	TRBD2
TGTGCCAGCAGCTCGATAGCGTCTAAAGAGACCCAGTACTTC	CASSSIASKETQYF	TRBV11-3	.	TRBJ2-5	.
TGCAGCGTTGAGGGGAAAGTAAAACAAGAGACCCAGTACTTC	CSVEGKVKQETQYF	TRBV29-1	.	TRBJ2-5	.
TGTGCCACCAGCAGAGATCGAGTTTGGGGGGCCGGGGAGCTGTTTTTT	CATSRDRVWGAGELFF	TRBV15	.	TRBJ2-2	.
TGCGCCAGCAGTCAACAGCCCTCGAACACTGAAGCTTTCTTT	CASSQQPSNTEAFF	TRBV5-1	.	TRBJ1-1	.
TGTGCCAGCAGTTTATGGTCAGGGGGTAACTATGGCTACACCTTC	CASSLWSGGNYGYTF	TRBV28	once	TRBJ1-2	TRBD1
TGTGCCAGCAGCCCCTCCGGTGGCAGGGGGTACACTGAAGCTTTCTTT	CASSPSGGRGYTEAFF	TRBV5-4	.	TRBJ1-1	TRBD1
TGTGCCAGCAGCTTAACTAGGACGCCGGTCGAGCAGTACTTC	CASSLTRTPVEQYF	TRBV7-9	.	TRBJ2-7	.
TGTGCCAGCTCACCAATTGGACAGGGGGACTATGGCTACACCTTC	CASSPIGQGDYGYTF	TRBV18	.	TRBJ1-2	TRBD1
TGTGCCAGCGCCCGGGGACTAGCGGGGGGGCGGAGTTCAGATACGCAGTATTTT	CASARGLAGGRSSDTQYF	TRBV9	.	TRBJ2-3	TRBD2
TGTGCCAGCAGTCCAGCGGGACAGGGAGTTTACGAGCAGTACTTC	CASSPAGQGVYEQYF	TRBV27	.	TRBJ2-7	TRBD1
TGTGCCAGCAGTTTACCCGGACAGGGGGCTGTCTATGGCTACACCTTC	CASSLPGQGAVYGYTF	TRBV27	.	TRBJ1-2	TRBD1
TGCGCCAGCAGCTTGTCTGGGGCTCAATTAAATTCACCCCTCCACTTT	CASSLSGAQLNSPLHF	TRBV5-1	.	TRBJ1-6	.
TGTGCCAGTAGCAAAATGAATCCGGGCCTTCGGGGGACTGAAGCTTTCTTT	CASSKMNPGLRGTEAFF	TRBV19	.	TRBJ1-1	.
TGCGCCAGCAGCGGCGGTCCCCGAGAGACCCAGTACTTC	CASSGGPRETQYF	TRBV5-1	.	TRBJ2-5	.
TGCGCCAGCAGCCAAGATGTCGGCTACACCTTC	CASSQDVGYTF	TRBV4-3	once	TRBJ1-2	.
TGCGCCAGCAGCTTGGTGGGACTAGCACCAGATACGCAGTATTTT	CASSLVGLAPDTQYF	TRBV5-1	.	TRBJ2-3	TRBD2
TGTGCCAGCAGTCTCGACAGGGGGCGAACTGAAGCTTTCTTT	CASSLDRGRTEAFF	TRBV21-1	once	TRBJ1-1	.
TGTGCCAGCAGTCGCAGGGCCGCCGGGGAGCTGTTTTTT	CASSRRAAGELFF	TRBV25-1	.	TRBJ2-2	.
TGCGCCAGCAGCGGGGGATTTGCAACTAATGAAAAACTGTTTTTT	CASSGGFATNEKLFF	TRBV5-1	.	TRBJ1-4	.
TGTGCCAGCAGCCCCCCCGCAGGGACAGGGTTAGATACGCAGTATTTT	CASSPPAGTGLDTQYF	TRBV21-1	.	TRBJ2-3	.
TGTGCCAGCAGCTTAGGGGCTGGAAACACCATATATTTT	CASSLGAGNTIYF	TRBV7-2	.	TRBJ1-3	.
TGTGCCAGCTCACCAGGGGAGTCCTACGAGCAGTACTTC	CASSPGESYEQYF	TRBV18	.	TRBJ2-7	.
TGTGCCAGCAGCGTAGTAGCGGGAGGATGGTGGGAGACCCAGTACTTC	CASSVVAGGWWETQYF	TRBV9	.	TRBJ2-5	TRBD2
TGTGCCAGCAGCTTGAAGAGCTCCTACAATGAGCAGTTCTTC	CASSLKSSYNEQFF	TRBV5-4	.	TRBJ2-1	.
TGTGCCAGCAGTTATGGGGGAGTTACCTACAATGAGCAGTTCTTC	CASSYGGVTYNEQFF	TRBV6-6	.	TRBJ2-1	.
TGTGCTAGTTGCCGGTGGACAAACCCCTACGAGCAGTACTTC	CASCRWTNPYEQYF	TRBV12-5	.	TRBJ2-7	.
TGTGCCAGCGGAAGGGCAGGGAACTATGGCTACACCTTC	CASGRAGNYGYTF	TRBV6-1	few	TRBJ1-2	.
TGCGCCAGCAGCCTACCGGGACAGGGATACAATGAGCAGTTCTTC	CASSLPGQGYNEQFF	TRBV5-1	.	TRBJ2-1	TRBD1
TGTGCCAGCAGTGAACCCAAGGGCGGTGAGACCCAGTACTTC	CASSEPKGGETQYF	TRBV2	.	TRBJ2-5	.
TGTGCCTGGAGGCCAATAGCGAGCTCCTACGAGCAGTACTTC	CAWRPIASSYEQYF	TRBV30	.	TRBJ2-7	.
TGTGCCAGCCTCGGAGGGGGCGAGCAGTACTTC	CASLGGGEQYF	TRBV27	few	TRBJ2-7	.
TGCAGTGCTAGAGATGATGAGCAGTTCTTC	CSARDDEQFF	TRBV20-1	.	TRBJ2-1	.
TGCAGCGTTCCGGGACTAGCGGGCAATGAGCAGTTCTTC	CSVPGLAGNEQFF	TRBV29-1	.	TRBJ2-1	TRBD2
TGTGCCAGCAGACCGAGCGGGGGGCCCTACAATGAGCAGTTCTTC	CASRPSGGPYNEQFF	TRBV7-9	.	TRBJ2-1	TRBD2
TGTGCCAGCAGCTCCCCCCGACAGGGGGGGAATTCACCCCTCCACTTT	CASSSPRQGGNSPLHF	TRBV11-2	.	TRBJ1-6	TRBD1
TGTGCCAGCAGCGCGACACAGACCGCGAACACCGGGGAGCTGTTTTTT	CASSATQTANTGELFF	TRBV9	.	TRBJ2-2	.
TGTGCCAGCAATCTACGGGGGGGTACTGGCGAGCAGTACTTC	CASNLRGGTGEQYF	TRBV9	.	TRBJ2-7	TRBD2
TGTGCCAGCAGCTCTCGGACAGGGGGGGGTTCACCCCTCCACTTT	CASSSRTGGGSPLHF	TRBV13	.	TRBJ1-6	TRBD1
TGTGCCAGCAGACCCAGGACAGGGGGCATTAGGGAGACCCAGTACTTC	CASRPRTGGIRETQYF	TRBV6-6	.	TRBJ2-5	TRBD1
TGTGCCAGCAGCTTAGCTAGCGGGAGTGGTGAGCAGTTCTTC	CASSLASGSGEQFF	TRBV7-7	.	TRBJ2-1	TRBD2
TGTGCCTGGAGTGTGGGGGCTCTGAACACTGAAGCTTTCTTT	CAWSVGALNTEAFF	TRBV30	once	TRBJ1-1	.
TGTGCCAGCAAGTACGAGGGTCACACTGAAGCTTTCTTT	CASKYEGHTEAFF	TRBV7-9	.	TRBJ1-1	.
TGTGCCACGGCGGTGGACTCTGGAAACACCATATATTTT	CATAVDSGNTIYF	TRBV19	.	TRBJ1-3	.
TGTGCCAGTAGTATAGAGGGCAGGGGCAGGGAAGAGACCCAGTACTTC	CASSIEGRGREETQYF	TRBV19	.	TRBJ2-5	.
TGTGCCAGCAGTGCTCGCCTCTATGGGGGAATAGGGTATGAGCAGTTCTTC	CASSARLYGGIGYEQFF	TRBV28	.	TRBJ2-1	.